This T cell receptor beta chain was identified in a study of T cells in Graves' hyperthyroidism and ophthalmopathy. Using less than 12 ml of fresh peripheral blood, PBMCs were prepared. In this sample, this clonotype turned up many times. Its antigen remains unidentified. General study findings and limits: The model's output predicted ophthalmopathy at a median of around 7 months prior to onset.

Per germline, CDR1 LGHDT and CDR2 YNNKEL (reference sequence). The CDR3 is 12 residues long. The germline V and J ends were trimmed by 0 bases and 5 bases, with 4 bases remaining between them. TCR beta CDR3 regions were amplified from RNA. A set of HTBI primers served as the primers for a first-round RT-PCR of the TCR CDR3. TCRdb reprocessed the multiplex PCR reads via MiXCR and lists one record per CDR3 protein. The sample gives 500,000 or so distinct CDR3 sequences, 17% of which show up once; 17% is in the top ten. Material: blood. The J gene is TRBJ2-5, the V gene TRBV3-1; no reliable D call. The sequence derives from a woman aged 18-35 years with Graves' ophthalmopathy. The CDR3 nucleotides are TGTGCCAGCAGCCAAGATGAGGAGACCCAGTACTTC. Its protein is CASSQDEETQYF.